This record concerns one T cell receptor beta chain sequence. Antigen specificity is unknown. CDR1 is SGHAT and CDR2 is FQNNGV in the germline V gene. Trimming removed 1 base from V and 7 bases from J; junction bases left unmatched: 5. This CDR3 is built from 17 residues. Autologous stem cell transplantation was followed by relapse in every patient, and brentuximab vedotin exposure varied. The patients, who had relapsed/refractory classical Hodgkin lymphoma, achieved best responses of complete response, partial response or progressive disease. Profiled with immunoSEQ multiplex PCR; TCRdb holds only in-frame clones, not every one. The repertoire consists of roughly 15,000 clones, with roughly 84% occurring once and the leading ten covering 30% to 45%. This sample is drawn from a study of PD-1 blockade in classical Hodgkin lymphoma. Findings and limits, study-wide: Baseline TCR diversity was reportedly lower in newly diagnosed patients than healthy donors.

The sequences come from peripheral blood mononuclear cells (PBMCs), collected before the second cycle of nivolumab. This clonotype originated in a human donor with classical Hodgkin lymphoma. This chain joins TRBV11-2 and TRBJ2-3; 16 nucleotides agree with TRBD2. The CDR3, as DNA: TGTGCCAGCAGCTTAGTGGGACTAGCGGGAGGGCCAAATACGCAGTATTTT. As protein: CASSLVGLAGGPNTQYF. The variable domain in full, completed from reference TRBV11-2 and TRBJ2-3, reads EAGVAQSPRYKIIEKRQSVAFWCNPISGHATLYWYQQILGQGPKLLIQFQNNGVVDDSQLPKDRFSAERLKGVDSTLKIQPAKLEDSAVYLCASSLVGLAGGPNTQYFGPGTRLTVL.